The 13 T cell receptor beta chains presented below share a single source sample, sequenced in a study of blood T cells in healthy people across ages. Primers used in a second PCR of roughly 7 to 11 cycles were a sample-barcoded 5' primer and a J-beta primer mix. Via MiXCR, TCRdb re-called the 5' RACE reads, giving one row per CDR3 protein. The repertoire has 250,000 to 300,000 distinct CDR3 sequences, roughly 26% of them found once; the top ten carry 25% to 35%. The sample comprised blood. Source of these receptors: a woman in her 70s in good health.

In its sample, this clonotype was seen a few times. The V gene is TRBV7-6, the J gene TRBJ2-5; 8 bases fit TRBD2. The DNA end is a closer match to TRBJ2-7, so the J assignment may be wrong. The germline CDR1 and CDR2 sequences are SGHVS and FNYEAQ. The CDR3 has 15 amino acids. CDR3 nucleotide sequence: TGTGCCAGCAGCCCCGGGGGGGCCGATTCCTACGAGCAGTACTTC. Its protein is CASSPGGADSYEQYF.

At least ten counts were recorded for this clonotype. The chain uses TRBV6-2 or TRBV6-3 and TRBJ1-1; 7 bases fit TRBD1. V shed 5 bases, J shed 6 bases, and the junction held 0 bases outside the gene matches. Germline-derived CDR1 and CDR2 are MNHEY and SVGEGT. The length of the CDR3 is 11 residues. CDR3 sequence: CASSQGAEAFF. In DNA form, the CDR3 reads TGTGCCAGCAGTCAGGGGGCTGAAGCTTTCTTT.

Worth noting for this clonotype: The junction does not match germline at one end; this may be a read error. This sequence joins TRBV10-3 and TRBJ2-5; no reliable D call. The J call may not be correct, given that the DNA end is closer to TRBJ2-7. Germline V lookup: CDR1 ENHRY, CDR2 SYGVKD. The CDR3 spans 13 residues. CDR3 protein: CAIAADFTYEQYF. The CDR3 DNA reads TGCGCCATCGCGGCAGACTTCACCTACGAGCAGTACTTC.

V usage is TRBV7-2 and J usage is TRBJ2-5, with D perhaps matching TRBD2 (5 bases). The end of the DNA is better explained by TRBJ2-1, so the J call may be wrong. Germline CDR1 is SGHTA and CDR2 is FQGNSA. This CDR3 is 15 amino acids long. DNA for the CDR3: TGTGCCAGCAGCTTAGGGCCGGGATCTTACAATGAGCAGTTCTTC. As protein: CASSLGPGSYNEQFF.

The CDR3 DNA is TGCAGTGCTAGAGGGACAGAAGTCAGGGGAGGAGGCCTCAGAGCTGAAGCTTTCTTT. Residues: CSARGTEVRGGGLRAEAFF. V gene TRBV20-1 combines with J gene TRBJ1-1, with a possible D match to TRBD1 (6 bases). Germline lookup yields CDR1 DFQATT and CDR2 SNEGSKA (reference sequence). Trimming pared 1 base from V and 6 bases from J, leaving 30 bases between. This CDR3 region has 19 residues.

The chain couples TRBV5-1 to TRBJ2-5; 10 bases agree with TRBD1. The CDR3 is 14 residues long. V lost 2 bases to trimming and J lost 6 bases; unmatched junction nucleotides: 4. CDR1 and CDR2 (germline): SGHRS, YFSETQ. DNA for the CDR3: TGCGCCAGCAGCTTCGGGACAGGGGACAAGACCCAGTACTTC. Its translation: CASSFGTGDKTQYF.

The chain employs TRBV3-1 and TRBJ1-4, with D maybe TRBD1 (6 bases). The V gene lost 4 bases and the J gene lost 4 bases, with 13 bases spanning the gap. There are 15 residues in the CDR3. Germline assignment: CDR1 LGHDT and CDR2 YNNKEL (reference sequence). CDR3 sequence: CASSPARGFNEKLFF. The CDR3 bases are TGTGCCAGCAGCCCGGCAAGGGGGTTTAATGAAAAACTGTTTTTT.

V gene TRBV7-8 combines with J gene TRBJ1-6; TRBD1 might be the D (6 bases). Trimming shortened V by 6 bases and J by 5 bases, and 8 bases separated the two germline ends. The germline V gene has CDR1 SGHVS and CDR2 FQNEAQ. The CDR3 runs 13 residues. The DNA for the CDR3 is TGTGCCAGCAGGAGGACAGATAATTCACCCCTCCACTTT. Translation gives CASRRTDNSPLHF.

CDR3 in DNA: TGTGCCAGCAGCTTAGGAAGGGGGGGCAGCGCAGGTACATCGGACACTGAAGCTTTCTTT. Its protein product is CASSLGRGGSAGTSDTEAFF. The chain is built from TRBV7-9 and TRBJ1-1; possible D gene TRBD1, 6 bases. Germline assignment: CDR1 SEHNR and CDR2 FQNEAQ (reference sequence). The CDR3 length is 20 residues. Trimming cost V 1 base and J 3 bases, with 27 bases left between them.

This clonotype was counted only a few times. The chain recombines TRBV7-9 with TRBJ2-5, with 13 bases lining up with TRBD2. The closer fit of TRBJ2-1 to the DNA end suggests the J call may be wrong. Germline V gene lookup returns CDR1 SEHNR and CDR2 FQNEAQ (reference sequence). The CDR3 consists of 16 residues. CDR3 residues: CASSPAGLAGDNEQFF. Here the CDR3 DNA reads TGTGCCAGCAGCCCGGCCGGACTAGCGGGAGACAATGAGCAGTTCTTC.

The chain combines TRBV18 with TRBJ2-5, with unresolved D. Germline V gives CDR1 KGHSH, CDR2 LQKENI. V lost 7 bases to trimming and J lost 2 bases, with 14 bases between them. The CDR3 contains 14 residues. CDR3 protein: CASLLNGFQETQYF. CDR3 DNA: TGTGCCAGCTTATTGAACGGTTTTCAAGAGACCCAGTACTTC.

This clonotype was observed a handful of times. CDR3 sequence reads: CSAYPTGAQHSPLHF. The CDR3 bases are TGCAGTGCTTATCCGACAGGGGCTCAGCATTCACCCCTCCACTTT. V usage is TRBV20-1 and J usage is TRBJ1-6; TRBD1 agrees at 8 bases. This CDR3 has 15 residues. After removal of 5 bases from V and 8 bases from J, the junction contained 11 bases not matched to a gene. The V gene's germline CDR1 is DFQATT and CDR2 SNEGSKA (reference sequence).

This clonotype came up a few times. The chain carries TRBV20-1 and TRBJ2-1; 8 bases map to TRBD1. V shed 6 bases, J shed 7 bases, and the junction held 14 bases outside the gene matches. Per the germline V gene, CDR1 is DFQATT and CDR2 is SNEGSKA (reference sequence). There are 15 residues in the CDR3. The CDR3 loop reads CSATKGQGFVNEQFF. The DNA for the CDR3 is TGCAGTGCCACAAAAGGACAGGGATTCGTGAATGAGCAGTTCTTC.